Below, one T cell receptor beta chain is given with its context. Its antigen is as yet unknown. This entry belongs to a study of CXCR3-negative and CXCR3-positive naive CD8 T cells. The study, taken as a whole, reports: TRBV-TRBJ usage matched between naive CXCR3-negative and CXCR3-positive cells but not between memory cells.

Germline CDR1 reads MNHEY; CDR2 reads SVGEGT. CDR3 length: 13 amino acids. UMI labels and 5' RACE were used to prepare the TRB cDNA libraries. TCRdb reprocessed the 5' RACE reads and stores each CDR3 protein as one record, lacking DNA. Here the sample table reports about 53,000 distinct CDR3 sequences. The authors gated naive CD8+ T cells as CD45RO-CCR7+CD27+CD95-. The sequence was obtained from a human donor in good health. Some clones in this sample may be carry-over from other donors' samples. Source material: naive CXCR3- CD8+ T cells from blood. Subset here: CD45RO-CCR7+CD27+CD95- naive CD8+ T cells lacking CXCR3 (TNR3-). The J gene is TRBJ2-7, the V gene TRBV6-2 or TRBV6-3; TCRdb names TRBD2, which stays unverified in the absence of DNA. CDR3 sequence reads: CASGEGENDEQYF.